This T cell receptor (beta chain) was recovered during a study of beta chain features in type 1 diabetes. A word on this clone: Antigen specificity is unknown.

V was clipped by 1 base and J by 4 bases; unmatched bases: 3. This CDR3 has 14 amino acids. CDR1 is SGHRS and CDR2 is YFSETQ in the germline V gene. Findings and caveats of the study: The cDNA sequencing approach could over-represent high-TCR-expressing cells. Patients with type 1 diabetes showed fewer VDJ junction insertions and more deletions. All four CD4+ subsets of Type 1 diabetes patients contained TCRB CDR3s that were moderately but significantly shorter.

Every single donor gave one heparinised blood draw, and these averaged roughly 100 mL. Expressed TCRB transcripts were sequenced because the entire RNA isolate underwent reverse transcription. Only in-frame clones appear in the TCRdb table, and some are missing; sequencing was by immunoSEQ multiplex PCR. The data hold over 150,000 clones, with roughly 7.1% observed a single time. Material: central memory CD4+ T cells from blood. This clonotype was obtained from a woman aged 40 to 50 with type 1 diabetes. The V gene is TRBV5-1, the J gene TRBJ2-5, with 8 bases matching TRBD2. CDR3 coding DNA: TGCGCCAGCAGCTTGACTAGCGGCCGAGAGACCCAGTACTTC. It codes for CASSLTSGRETQYF. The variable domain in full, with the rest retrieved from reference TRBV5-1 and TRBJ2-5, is KAGVTQTPRYLIKTRGQQVTLSCSPISGHRSVSWYQQTPGQGLQFLFEYFSETQRNKGNFPGRFSGRQFSNSRSEMNVSTLELGDSALYLCASSLTSGRETQYFGPGTRLLVL.